This paragraph reports one T cell receptor beta chain. This specimen belongs to a study of CD4+ T cells in melanoma. Clones were sequenced by immunoSEQ multiplex PCR, and TCRdb holds only the in-frame ones, with some missing. The sample includes 12,000 to 15,000 clones, approximately 63% of them seen just once. The sequence derives from a human donor with melanoma. Sequencing was performed on cells from a culture (not recorded whether cultured in vitro).

CDR3 nucleotide sequence: TGTGCCAGCAGCGCCTCTAGCGGGGGAAAAGAGACCCAGTACTTC. It encodes CASSASSGGKETQYF. The rearrangement uses TRBV9 and TRBJ2-5; 10 bases are a match to TRBD2. The V gene end was trimmed by 3 bases and the J gene end by 3 bases; junction bases not matched to a gene: 5. CDR1 and CDR2 from the germline V gene are SGDLS and YYNGEE. There are 15 residues in the CDR3.